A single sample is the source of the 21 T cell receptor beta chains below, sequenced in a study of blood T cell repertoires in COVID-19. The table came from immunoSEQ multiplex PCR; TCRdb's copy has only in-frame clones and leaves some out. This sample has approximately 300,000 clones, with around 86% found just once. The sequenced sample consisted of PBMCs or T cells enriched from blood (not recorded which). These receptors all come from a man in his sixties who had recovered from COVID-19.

CDR3 nucleotide sequence: TGTGCCAGCAGTGACGATGGGCACCTCCCGAACACCGGGGAGCTGTTTTTT. Protein sequence: CASSDDGHLPNTGELFF. J is TRBJ2-2 and V is TRBV25-1; no reliable D call. Germline CDR1 reads MGHDK; CDR2 reads SYGVNS. CDR3 length: 17 amino acids. Trimming removed 3 bases from V and 0 bases from J, with 14 bases in between.

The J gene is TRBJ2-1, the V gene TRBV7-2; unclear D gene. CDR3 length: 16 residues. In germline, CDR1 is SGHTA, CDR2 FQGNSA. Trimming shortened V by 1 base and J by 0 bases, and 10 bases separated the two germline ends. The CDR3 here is CASSLGASLSYNEQFF. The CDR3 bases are TGTGCCAGCAGCTTAGGGGCCAGCCTCTCCTACAATGAGCAGTTCTTC.

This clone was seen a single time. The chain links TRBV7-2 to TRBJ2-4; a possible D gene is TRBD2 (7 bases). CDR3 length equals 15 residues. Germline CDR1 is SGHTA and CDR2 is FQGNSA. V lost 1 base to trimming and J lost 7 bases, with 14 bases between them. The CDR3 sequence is CASSLGGGVANIQYF. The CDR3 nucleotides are TGTGCCAGCAGCTTAGGGGGGGGCGTTGCGAACATTCAGTACTTC.

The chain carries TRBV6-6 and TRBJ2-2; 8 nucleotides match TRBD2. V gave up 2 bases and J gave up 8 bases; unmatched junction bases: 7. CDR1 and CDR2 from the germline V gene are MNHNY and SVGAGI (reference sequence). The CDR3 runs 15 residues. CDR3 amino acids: CASSYGTSMTGELFF. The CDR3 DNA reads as TGTGCCAGCAGTTACGGGACTAGTATGACAGGGGAGCTGTTTTTT.

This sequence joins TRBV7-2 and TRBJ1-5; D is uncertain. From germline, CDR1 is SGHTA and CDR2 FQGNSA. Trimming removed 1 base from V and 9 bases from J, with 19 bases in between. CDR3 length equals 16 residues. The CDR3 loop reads CASSLDSGTGSGPQHF. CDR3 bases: TGTGCCAGCAGCTTAGATTCGGGTACGGGATCTGGGCCCCAGCATTTT.

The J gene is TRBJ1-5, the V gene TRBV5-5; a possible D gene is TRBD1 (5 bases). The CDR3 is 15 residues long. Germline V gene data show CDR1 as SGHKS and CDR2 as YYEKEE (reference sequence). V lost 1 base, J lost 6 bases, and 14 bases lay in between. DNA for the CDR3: TGTGCCAGCAGCTTGTGGGGGGAGCCCAGTCAGCCCCAGCATTTT. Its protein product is CASSLWGEPSQPQHF. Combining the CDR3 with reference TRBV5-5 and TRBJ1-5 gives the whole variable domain DAGVTQSPTHLIKTRGQQVTLRCSPISGHKSVSWYQQVLGQGPQFIFQYYEKEERGRGNFPDRFSARQFPNYSSELNVNALLLGDSALYLCASSLWGEPSQPQHFGDGTRLSIL.

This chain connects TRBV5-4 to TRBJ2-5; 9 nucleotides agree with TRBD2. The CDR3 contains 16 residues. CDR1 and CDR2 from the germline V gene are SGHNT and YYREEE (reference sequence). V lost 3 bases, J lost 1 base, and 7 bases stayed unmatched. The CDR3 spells CASSSPGLALQETQYF. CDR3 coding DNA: TGTGCCAGCAGCTCACCGGGACTAGCCCTCCAAGAGACCCAGTACTTC.

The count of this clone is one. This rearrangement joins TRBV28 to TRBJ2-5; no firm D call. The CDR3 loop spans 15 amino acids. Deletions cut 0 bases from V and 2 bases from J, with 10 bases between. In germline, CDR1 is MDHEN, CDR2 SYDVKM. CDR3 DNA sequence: TGTGCCAGCAGTTTATGGGGCAGGCGTCAAGAGACCCAGTACTTC. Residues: CASSLWGRRQETQYF.

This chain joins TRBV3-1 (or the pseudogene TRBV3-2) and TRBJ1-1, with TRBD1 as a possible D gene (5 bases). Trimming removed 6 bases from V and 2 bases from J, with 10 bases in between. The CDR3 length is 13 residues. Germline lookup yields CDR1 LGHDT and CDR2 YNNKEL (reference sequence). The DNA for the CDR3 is TGTGCCAGCAGGGGACTCGGTAACACTGAAGCTTTCTTT. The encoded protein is CASRGLGNTEAFF.

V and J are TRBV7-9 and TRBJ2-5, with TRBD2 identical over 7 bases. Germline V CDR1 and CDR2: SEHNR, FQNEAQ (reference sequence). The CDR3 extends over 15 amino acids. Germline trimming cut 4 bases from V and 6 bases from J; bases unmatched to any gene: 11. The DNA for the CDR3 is TGTGCCAGCAGCTGGGCGGGAGTGGGTGGAAAGACCCAGTACTTC. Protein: CASSWAGVGGKTQYF.

In nucleotides, the CDR3 is TGTGCCAGCAGGACAGGGTACAATCAGCCCCAGCATTTT. Protein sequence: CASRTGYNQPQHF. The chain carries TRBV28 and TRBJ1-5, with 7 bases aligning to TRBD1. Looked up from germline, CDR1 is MDHEN and CDR2 is SYDVKM. The V segment lost 6 bases and the J segment 3 bases; nucleotides outside the gene matches: 2. The length of the CDR3 is 13 residues.

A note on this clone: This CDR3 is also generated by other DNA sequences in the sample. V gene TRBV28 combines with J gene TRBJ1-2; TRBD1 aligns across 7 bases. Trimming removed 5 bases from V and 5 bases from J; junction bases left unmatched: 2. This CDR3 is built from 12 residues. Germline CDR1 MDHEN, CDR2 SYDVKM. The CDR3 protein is CASSLQGYGYTF. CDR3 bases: TGTGCCAGCAGTCTACAGGGGTATGGCTACACCTTC.

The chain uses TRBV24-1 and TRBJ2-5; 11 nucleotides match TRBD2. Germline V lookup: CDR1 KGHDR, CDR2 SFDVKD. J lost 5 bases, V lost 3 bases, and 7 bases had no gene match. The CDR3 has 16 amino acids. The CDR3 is CATSDKLAGAVETQYF. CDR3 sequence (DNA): TGTGCCACCAGTGATAAACTAGCGGGAGCCGTGGAGACCCAGTACTTC.

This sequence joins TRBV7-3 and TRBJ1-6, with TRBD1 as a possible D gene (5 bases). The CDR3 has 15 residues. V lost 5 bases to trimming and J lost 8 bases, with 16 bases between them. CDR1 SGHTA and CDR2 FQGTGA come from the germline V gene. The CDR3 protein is CASSPTQTDHSPLHF. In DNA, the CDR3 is TGTGCCAGCAGCCCCACCCAGACAGACCATTCACCCCTCCACTTT.

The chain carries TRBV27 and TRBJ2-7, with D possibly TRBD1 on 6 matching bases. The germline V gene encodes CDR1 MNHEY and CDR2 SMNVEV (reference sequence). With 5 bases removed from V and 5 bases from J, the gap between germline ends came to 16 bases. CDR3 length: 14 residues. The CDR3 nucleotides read TGTGCCAGCAGTCCGCCGGGACAAAGGAACGAGCAGTACTTC. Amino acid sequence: CASSPPGQRNEQYF.

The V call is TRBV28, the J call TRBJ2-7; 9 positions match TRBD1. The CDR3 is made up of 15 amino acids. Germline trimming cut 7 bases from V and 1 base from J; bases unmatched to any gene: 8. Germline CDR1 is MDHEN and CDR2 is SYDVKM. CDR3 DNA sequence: TGTGCCAGCATAACGGGACAGGGAACTTCCTACGAGCAGTACTTC. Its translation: CASITGQGTSYEQYF. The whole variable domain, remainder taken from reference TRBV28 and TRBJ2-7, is DVKVTQSSRYLVKRTGEKVFLECVQDMDHENMFWYRQDPGLGLRLIYFSYDVKMKEKGDIPEGYSVSREKKERFSLILESASTNQTSMYLCASITGQGTSYEQYFGPGTRLTVT.

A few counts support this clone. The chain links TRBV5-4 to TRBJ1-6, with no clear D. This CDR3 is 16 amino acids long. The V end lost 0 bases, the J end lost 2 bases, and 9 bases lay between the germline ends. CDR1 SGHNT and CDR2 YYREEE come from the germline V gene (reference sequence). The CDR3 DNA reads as TGTGCCAGCAGCTTGGGAGTTTTCCCCTATAATTCACCCCTCCACTTT. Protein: CASSLGVFPYNSPLHF.

The CDR3 DNA follows: TGTGCCAGCAGTTTCTCAGGGAGGTCCTACAATGAGCAGTTCTTC. Residues: CASSFSGRSYNEQFF. V gene TRBV28 combines with J gene TRBJ2-1; TRBD2 might be the D (6 bases). Germline V lookup: CDR1 MDHEN, CDR2 SYDVKM. This CDR3 comprises 15 residues. V gave up 3 bases and J gave up 1 base, with 10 bases separating them. The full variable domain, in which reference TRBV28 and TRBJ2-1 provide the parts outside the CDR3, is DVKVTQSSRYLVKRTGEKVFLECVQDMDHENMFWYRQDPGLGLRLIYFSYDVKMKEKGDIPEGYSVSREKKERFSLILESASTNQTSMYLCASSFSGRSYNEQFFGPGTRLTVL.

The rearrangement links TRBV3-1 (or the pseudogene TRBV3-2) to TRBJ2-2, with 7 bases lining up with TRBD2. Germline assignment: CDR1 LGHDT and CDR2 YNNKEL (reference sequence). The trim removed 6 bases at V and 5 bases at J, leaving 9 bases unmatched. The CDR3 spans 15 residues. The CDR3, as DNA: TGTGCCAGCAGGCTGGGAGGGCCTTTGACCGGGGAGCTGTTTTTT. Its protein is CASRLGGPLTGELFF.

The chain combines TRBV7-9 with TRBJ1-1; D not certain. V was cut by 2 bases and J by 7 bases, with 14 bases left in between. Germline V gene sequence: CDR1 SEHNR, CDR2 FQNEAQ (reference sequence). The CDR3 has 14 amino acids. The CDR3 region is CASSLLGRYSEAFF. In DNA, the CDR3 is TGTGCCAGCAGCTTATTAGGGAGGTACAGTGAAGCTTTCTTT.

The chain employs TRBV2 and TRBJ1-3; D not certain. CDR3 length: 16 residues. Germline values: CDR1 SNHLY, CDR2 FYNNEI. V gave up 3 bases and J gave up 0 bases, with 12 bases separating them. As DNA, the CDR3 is TGTGCCAGCAGTGAGGAGAGGGAGGACTCTGGAAACACCATATATTTT. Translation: CASSEEREDSGNTIYF.